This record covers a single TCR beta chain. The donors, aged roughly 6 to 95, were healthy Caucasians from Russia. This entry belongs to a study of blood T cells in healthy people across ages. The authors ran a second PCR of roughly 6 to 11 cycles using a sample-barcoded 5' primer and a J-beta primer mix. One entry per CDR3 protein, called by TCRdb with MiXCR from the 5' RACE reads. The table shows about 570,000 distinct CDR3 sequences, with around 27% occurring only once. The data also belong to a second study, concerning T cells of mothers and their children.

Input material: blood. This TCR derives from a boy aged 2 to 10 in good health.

The CDR3 DNA sequence: TGTGCCAGCAGCGTAGGTCTGCAGGGGGACACTGAAGCTTTCTTT. Translation: CASSVGLQGDTEAFF. The chain couples TRBV9 to TRBJ1-1, with 7 bases fitting TRBD1. The junction had 5 bases not matched to a gene; V was cut back by 0 bases and J by 3 bases. Germline V gives CDR1 SGDLS, CDR2 YYNGEE. The length of the CDR3 is 15 residues.